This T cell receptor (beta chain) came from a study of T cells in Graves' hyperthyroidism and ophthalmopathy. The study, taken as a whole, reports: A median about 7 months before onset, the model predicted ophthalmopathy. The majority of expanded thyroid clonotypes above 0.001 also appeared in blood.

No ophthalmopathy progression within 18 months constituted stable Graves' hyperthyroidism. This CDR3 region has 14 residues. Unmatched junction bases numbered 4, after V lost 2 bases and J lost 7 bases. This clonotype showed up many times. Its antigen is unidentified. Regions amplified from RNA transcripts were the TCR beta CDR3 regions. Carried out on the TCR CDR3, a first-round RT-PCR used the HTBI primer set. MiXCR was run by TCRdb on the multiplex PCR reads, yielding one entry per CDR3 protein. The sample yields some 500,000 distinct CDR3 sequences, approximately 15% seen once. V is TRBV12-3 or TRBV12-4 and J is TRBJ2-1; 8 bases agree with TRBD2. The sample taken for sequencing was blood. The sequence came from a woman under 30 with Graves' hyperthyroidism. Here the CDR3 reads CASSLLAGTNEQFF. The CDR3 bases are TGTGCCAGCAGTTTACTAGCGGGTACAAATGAGCAGTTCTTC.